This is a list of T cell receptor beta chains from one sample in a study of blood T cells in healthy people across ages. TCRdb independently ran MiXCR on the 5' RACE reads; one entry per CDR3 protein. Here the sample spans 450,000 to 700,000 distinct CDR3 sequences, roughly 28% being singletons. Sequenced material: blood. The receptors come from a woman between 65 and 79 years old in good health. Both conserved end residues are part of each CDR3. A D gene is named only where the DNA matches it firmly. Not all rows give a size; the values are once, few, many and, for expanded clones, a class.

length	D	V	J	size	CDR3	DNA
15	TRBD1	TRBV7-9	TRBJ2-1	few	CASSPPTGVYNEQFF	TGTGCCAGCAGCCCACCGACAGGGGTGTACAATGAGCAGTTCTTC
14	-	TRBV25-1	TRBJ1-3	few	CASSDPVSGNTIYF	TGTGCCAGCAGTGATCCAGTGTCTGGAAACACCATATATTTT
13	-	TRBV5-1	TRBJ2-7	-	CASREGEPYEQYF	TGCGCCAGCAGAGAGGGGGAGCCCTACGAGCAGTACTTC
15	-	TRBV28	TRBJ2-7	-	CASSDAAGGRYEQYF	TGTGCCAGCAGCGACGCGGCAGGGGGGCGATACGAGCAGTACTTC
15	-	TRBV18	TRBJ1-1	-	CASSPQGEAVAEAFF	TGTGCCAGCTCACCACAAGGTGAGGCGGTCGCTGAAGCTTTCTTT
15	-	TRBV20-1	TRBJ1-1	-	CSAHPADRLNTEAFF	TGCAGTGCCCATCCCGCGGACAGATTGAACACTGAAGCTTTCTTT
14	TRBD1	TRBV3-1	TRBJ1-6	-	CASSYTGESLPLHF	TGTGCCAGCAGCTATACAGGGGAATCTCTACCCCTCCACTTT
14	-	TRBV7-2	TRBJ2-5	-	CASSRPLRGETQHF	TGTGCCAGCAGCCGCCCCTTGAGGGGAGAGACCCAGCACTTC
14	TRBD1	TRBV29-1	TRBJ1-6	-	CSVREGQNNSPLHF	TGCAGCGTTCGAGAGGGACAGAATAATTCACCCCTCCACTTT
14	-	TRBV7-2	TRBJ2-3	few	CASSPRRGADTQYF	TGTGCCAGCAGCCCGCGGAGAGGCGCTGATACGCAGTATTTT
18	TRBD2	TRBV3-1	TRBJ2-1	few	CASPPTGLAGKNRDEQFF	TGTGCCAGCCCCCCGACGGGACTAGCGGGGAAAAATAGAGATGAGCAGTTCTTC
14	TRBD1	TRBV6-2/TRBV6-3	TRBJ1-1	few	CASRLPGGNTEAFF	TGTGCCAGCAGACTCCCAGGGGGGAACACTGAAGCTTTCTTT
13	-	TRBV20-1	TRBJ1-1	few	CSARGGGRTEAFF	TGCAGTGCTAGAGGGGGGGGACGTACTGAAGCTTTCTTT
11	-	TRBV28	TRBJ2-4	once	CASSSLNIQYF	TGTGCCAGCAGTTCCCTGAACATTCAGTACTTC
17	TRBD2	TRBV7-2	TRBJ2-3	-	CASSLYSGGALIDTQYF	TGTGCCAGCAGCTTATATAGCGGGGGGGCCCTTATAGATACGCAGTATTTT
14	-	TRBV7-9	TRBJ1-2	few	CASSPPDGGYGYTF	TGTGCCAGCAGCCCGCCAGACGGGGGGTATGGCTACACCTTC
15	-	TRBV12-3/TRBV12-4	TRBJ2-3	few	CASSLVGVGTDTQYF	TGTGCCAGCAGTTTAGTTGGGGTGGGCACAGATACGCAGTATTTT
13	-	TRBV6-2/TRBV6-3	TRBJ2-1	-	CASSSQAGNEQFF	TGTGCCAGCAGTTCCCAGGCGGGCAATGAGCAGTTCTTC
13	-	TRBV7-3	TRBJ2-7	-	CASSLDNFYEQYF	TGTGCCAGCAGCTTAGACAACTTCTACGAGCAGTACTTC
11	TRBD1	TRBV29-1	TRBJ1-1	few	CSTQTGGKAFF	TGCAGCACACAGACAGGGGGTAAGGCTTTCTTT
12	-	TRBV6-2/TRBV6-3	TRBJ1-5	-	CASTMSGQPQHF	TGTGCCAGCACAATGTCGGGTCAGCCCCAGCATTTT
14	TRBD2	TRBV20-1	TRBJ2-3	-	CSASRTSRADTQYF	TGCAGTGCTTCGCGGACTAGTCGGGCAGATACGCAGTATTTT
12	-	TRBV20-1	TRBJ1-5	few	CSARYSNQPQHF	TGCAGTGCTAGATATAGCAATCAGCCCCAGCATTTT
13	-	TRBV5-1	TRBJ2-3	few	CASSLVLGDTQYF	TGCGCCAGCAGTTTGGTTCTCGGAGATACGCAGTATTTT
16	TRBD2	TRBV7-2	TRBJ2-5	-	CASSLGQSGGQGTQYF	TGTGCCAGCAGCTTAGGTCAAAGCGGGGGCCAAGGGACCCAGTACTTC
13	-	TRBV9	TRBJ2-7	-	CASSESEAYEQYF	TGTGCCAGCAGCGAGTCAGAGGCCTACGAGCAGTACTTC
14	-	TRBV5-6	TRBJ2-5	-	CASREAGRQETQYF	TGTGCCAGCAGGGAGGCGGGGCGCCAAGAGACCCAGTACTTC
13	-	TRBV4-3	TRBJ2-5	many	CASSQDWGETQYF	TGCGCCAGCAGCCAGGACTGGGGGGAGACCCAGTACTTC
12	-	TRBV15	TRBJ2-6	-	CATARRANVLTF	TGTGCCACCGCTAGGCGGGCCAACGTCCTGACTTTC
13	-	TRBV10-3	TRBJ2-7	-	CAISSNGRSEQYF	TGTGCCATCAGTTCCAACGGTAGGTCCGAGCAGTACTTC
16	-	TRBV20-1	TRBJ2-3	few	CSARDFRSSSTDTQYF	TGCAGTGCTAGAGATTTTAGGAGTTCTAGCACAGATACGCAGTATTTT
17	TRBD1	TRBV27	TRBJ2-3	few	CASSLFSRQGRWNTQYF	TGTGCCAGCAGTTTATTTAGCCGACAGGGAAGGTGGAATACGCAGTATTTT
16	-	TRBV7-3	TRBJ2-1	few	CASSLQAEASYNEQFF	TGTGCCAGCAGCTTACAGGCGGAAGCCAGCTACAATGAGCAGTTCTTC
16	-	TRBV2	TRBJ1-6	-	CASSRSFTGYNSPLHF	TGTGCCAGCAGTCGCTCTTTTACAGGGTATAATTCACCCCTCCACTTT
15	TRBD1	TRBV6-2/TRBV6-3	TRBJ2-1	-	CASRPSGTGGNEQFF	TGTGCCAGCAGACCTTCCGGGACAGGGGGGAATGAGCAGTTCTTC
15	TRBD2	TRBV5-1	TRBJ2-5	-	CANSSPTGTSGGSYF	TGCGCCAACAGCTCCCCCACCGGGACTAGCGGGGGGTCGTACTTC